This is a list of T cell receptor beta chains from one sample in a study of CD8+ T cells in alopecia areata. The table came from immunoSEQ multiplex PCR; TCRdb's copy has only in-frame clones and leaves some out. Of some 200,000 clones in the sample, approximately 56% are singletons; the top ten hold approximately 14%. Sequenced here: CD4+ T cells sorted from blood, sampled at week 0. All receptors come from a human donor with alopecia areata. Both conserved end residues are part of each CDR3. A D gene is named only where the DNA matches it firmly. Rows give clone size only sometimes, using once, few, many, or a class for an expanded clone.

abundance | j_gene | d_gene | v_gene | CDR3aa | CDR3nt
. | TRBJ1-5 | . | TRBV6-5 | CASRDSQGGGQPQHF | TGTGCCAGCAGGGACTCCCAGGGAGGGGGTCAGCCCCAGCATTTT
few | TRBJ2-5 | . | TRBV19 | CASRGPQGETQYF | TGTGCCAGTAGAGGCCCCCAGGGAGAGACCCAGTACTTC
. | TRBJ2-5 | . | TRBV5-1 | CASSFEETQYF | TGCGCCAGCAGCTTCGAGGAGACCCAGTACTTC
. | TRBJ1-6 | . | TRBV5-6 | CASSRVAGSDNSPLHF | TGTGCCAGCAGCCGGGTCGCCGGGTCGGATAATTCACCCCTCCACTTT
. | TRBJ2-3 | . | TRBV2 | CASSKDISVDTQYF | TGTGCCAGCAGTAAGGACATAAGCGTAGATACGCAGTATTTT
. | TRBJ2-5 | . | TRBV7-9 | CASSPHSRDQETQYF | TGTGCCAGCAGTCCCCACTCCAGGGACCAAGAGACCCAGTACTTC
. | TRBJ2-5 | . | TRBV30 | CAWSHRVRETQYF | TGTGCCTGGAGTCATAGGGTGAGAGAGACCCAGTACTTC
. | TRBJ2-2 | TRBD1 | TRBV4-1 | CASSQEVGQGVDGELFF | TGCGCCAGCAGCCAAGAAGTGGGACAGGGGGTTGACGGGGAGCTGTTTTTT
few | TRBJ1-1 | . | TRBV2 | CASSEASRGTEAFF | TGTGCCAGCAGTGAAGCCAGCCGGGGGACTGAAGCTTTCTTT
. | TRBJ2-2 | . | TRBV5-6 | CASSSVKVAGARGTGELFF | TGTGCCAGCAGCTCCGTCAAGGTTGCGGGGGCTAGGGGCACCGGGGAGCTGTTTTTT
once | TRBJ2-5 | TRBD2 | TRBV29-1 | CSHSGGGGGSETQYF | TGCAGCCACTCAGGAGGCGGGGGGGGGTCAGAGACCCAGTACTTC
few | TRBJ2-3 | . | TRBV19 | CASSFLLDTQYF | TGTGCCAGTAGTTTCCTGTTAGATACGCAGTATTTT
. | TRBJ2-4 | . | TRBV4-1 | CASSQVLRGAKNIQYF | TGCGCCAGCAGCCAAGTCCTCAGGGGAGCCAAAAACATTCAGTACTTC
. | TRBJ1-1 | TRBD1 | TRBV9 | CASSPDPTGWTEAFF | TGTGCCAGCAGCCCCGACCCGACAGGGTGGACTGAAGCTTTCTTT
few | TRBJ2-5 | TRBD2 | TRBV30 | CAWTSGGFQETQYF | TGTGCCTGGACTAGCGGGGGGTTCCAAGAGACCCAGTACTTC
once | TRBJ2-5 | TRBD1 | TRBV19 | CASSVPPGQGIETQYF | TGTGCCAGTAGTGTGCCCCCGGGACAGGGGATAGAGACCCAGTACTTC
. | TRBJ2-7 | TRBD1 | TRBV7-2 | CASSLRDRGRYEQYF | TGTGCCAGCAGCCTTAGGGACAGGGGGAGGTACGAGCAGTACTTC